The 17 T cell receptor beta chains in this list originate from one sample, sequenced in a study of shared clonotypes between healthy human individuals. Cells designated naive CD8 were CD45RO-negative and were positively selected for CCR7, with terminally differentiated effector memory CD45RA+ cells excluded. Generated by immunoSEQ multiplex PCR, the TCRdb table keeps only in-frame clones and is missing some. The table lists 2 million to 2.5 million clones, 85% to 95% of them singletons. Material for sequencing was naive CD8+ T cells from PBMCs. These receptor sequences come from a man between 18 and 29 years old in good health. Some clones in this sample may be carry-over from other donors' samples.

This sequence joins TRBV25-1 and TRBJ2-1; D unclear. The CDR3 is made up of 16 amino acids. The germline gives CDR1 MGHDK, CDR2 SYGVNS. The V and J ends lost 2 bases and 4 bases respectively, with 15 bases between them. DNA of the CDR3: TGTGCCAGCAGTGAAGTTGGTGGGATTGGGTACAATGAGCAGTTCTTC. This sequence encodes CASSEVGGIGYNEQFF.

This sequence joins TRBV5-1 and TRBJ2-1, with D perhaps given as TRBD1 or TRBD2 (6 bases each). CDR1 is SGHRS and CDR2 is YFSETQ in the germline V gene. CDR3 length: 11 amino acids. V was shortened by 6 bases and J by 8 bases, with 9 bases between the two germline ends. CDR3 sequence: CASTGGHEQFF. In nucleotides, the CDR3 is TGCGCCAGCACCGGGGGCCATGAGCAGTTCTTC.

The genes are TRBV6-1 and TRBJ1-2; D may be TRBD1 (5 bases). The CDR3 extends over 13 amino acids. Germline-derived CDR1 and CDR2 are MNHNS and SASEGT. Trimming stripped 7 bases from V and 5 bases from J, with 14 bases between. CDR3 in amino acids: CASTPWGGYGYTF. CDR3 sequence (DNA): TGTGCCAGCACCCCCTGGGGGGGGTATGGCTACACCTTC.

The chain employs TRBV16 and TRBJ2-7; D unclear. V lost 1 base and J lost 5, with 9 bases in between. CDR3 length: 13 amino acids. CDR1 KGHSY and CDR2 FQNENV come from the germline V gene. The CDR3 spells CASSQFETHEQYF. CDR3 DNA: TGTGCCAGCAGCCAATTCGAGACCCACGAGCAGTACTTC. Full variable domain (missing parts from reference TRBV16 and TRBJ2-7): GEEVAQTPKHLVRGEGQKAKLYCAPIKGHSYVFWYQQVLKNEFKFLISFQNENVFDETGMPKERFSAKCLPNSPCSLEIQATKLEDSAVYFCASSQFETHEQYFGPGTRLTVT.

This clone was seen once. The genes are TRBV6-6 and TRBJ1-3, with 7 nucleotides matching TRBD1. The CDR3 has 13 residues. J gave up 3 bases and V 6 bases, and 2 bases lay outside the gene matches. Germline CDR1 is MNHNY and CDR2 is SVGAGI (reference sequence). The CDR3 region is CASRNRGGNTIYF. The CDR3 region has the DNA TGTGCCAGCAGAAACAGGGGTGGAAACACCATATATTTT.

V is TRBV7-9 and J is TRBJ1-2; 10 positions match TRBD1. The CDR3 is made up of 16 amino acids. Trimming took 4 bases from V and 7 from J; bases not matched to a gene: 12. Per the germline V gene, CDR1 is SEHNR and CDR2 is FQNEAQ (reference sequence). The CDR3 reads CASSSPMPGQGSGYTF. DNA for the CDR3: TGTGCCAGCAGCTCCCCCATGCCGGGACAGGGGAGTGGCTACACCTTC.

This chain joins TRBV7-6 and TRBJ2-7; TRBD2 matches at 7 bases. V lost 1 base, J lost 0 bases, and 3 bases stayed unmatched. CDR1 and CDR2 (germline): SGHVS, FNYEAQ. The CDR3 loop spans 15 amino acids. CDR3 in amino acids: CASSLVGGSSYEQYF. The CDR3 DNA reads as TGTGCCAGCAGCTTAGTAGGCGGGAGCTCCTACGAGCAGTACTTC.

The gene calls are TRBV11-2 and TRBJ2-7; no definite D call. There are 15 residues in the CDR3. Germline V gives CDR1 SGHAT, CDR2 FQNNGV. V gave up 4 bases and J gave up 1 base, with 14 bases separating them. Written as DNA, the CDR3 is TGTGCCAGCAGCTCCCGGGCCGACCCATCCTACGAGCAGTACTTC. It specifies CASSSRADPSYEQYF.

The rearrangement links TRBV6-5 to TRBJ1-1; no clear D. The CDR3 is 15 amino acids. Per germline, CDR1 MNHEY and CDR2 SVGAGI. V lost 2 bases and J 2 bases, leaving 12 bases between the germline ends. This CDR3 is CASSYRRSTNTEAFF. The CDR3 DNA follows: TGTGCCAGCAGTTACCGCAGAAGCACTAACACTGAAGCTTTCTTT.

The rearrangement links TRBV5-1 to TRBJ2-7; either TRBD1 or TRBD2 may supply D (5 bases each). V was shortened by 0 bases and J by 2 bases, with 9 bases between the two germline ends. Germline V gives CDR1 SGHRS, CDR2 YFSETQ. This CDR3 contains 14 residues. For the CDR3, the DNA is TGCGCCAGCAGCTTGGGGGACGCAACCTACGAGCAGTACTTC. This gives the protein CASSLGDATYEQYF.

The chain carries TRBV6-1 and TRBJ2-7; D is ambiguous. V dropped 6 bases and J dropped 0 bases, with 15 bases sitting between them. CDR3 length: 15 amino acids. Germline loops: CDR1 MNHNS, CDR2 SASEGT. CDR3 sequence reads: CASSDWVGLSYEQYF. The CDR3 DNA reads as TGTGCCAGCAGCGACTGGGTGGGCCTCTCCTACGAGCAGTACTTC.

This rearrangement joins TRBV7-9 to TRBJ2-3; 8 nucleotides match TRBD2. The CDR3 spans 18 residues. Germline V gene sequence: CDR1 SEHNR, CDR2 FQNEAQ (reference sequence). After removal of 2 bases from V and 0 bases from J, the junction contained 10 bases not matched to a gene. CDR3 sequence (DNA): TGTGCCAGCAGCTTATTATCCCGGGGGGGCCCTAGCACAGATACGCAGTATTTT. Translated, it gives CASSLLSRGGPSTDTQYF.

The chain couples TRBV11-2 to TRBJ1-2, with TRBD1 as a possible D gene (6 bases). The CDR3 is 16 residues long. Germline CDR1 is SGHAT and CDR2 is FQNNGV. The V end was cut by 1 base, the J end by 3 bases, with 15 bases between. CDR3 loop: CASSLVPGVDYYGYTF. CDR3 in DNA: TGTGCCAGCAGCTTAGTTCCAGGGGTCGACTACTATGGCTACACCTTC.

The chain joins TRBV5-1 to TRBJ2-1; 7 nucleotides line up with TRBD2. V shed 3 bases and J 7 bases; nucleotides not matched to a gene: 10. From germline, CDR1 is SGHRS and CDR2 YFSETQ. The CDR3 has 15 residues. The CDR3 nucleotides are TGCGCCAGCAGCTCAGCCTGGGAGGGGCGGAATGAGCAGTTCTTC. Its translation: CASSSAWEGRNEQFF.

J is TRBJ1-2 and V is TRBV5-1; no clear D gene. V was trimmed by 4 bases and J by 4 bases, leaving 14 bases between them. This CDR3 is built from 14 residues. Germline V gene lookup returns CDR1 SGHRS and CDR2 YFSETQ. The CDR3 region is CASSPLQISYGYTF. The CDR3 DNA reads TGCGCCAGCAGCCCCCTGCAGATCTCCTATGGCTACACCTTC.

In DNA form, the CDR3 reads TGTGCCAGCAGCTCGACCCAGTTCTACAATGAGCAGTTCTTC. This codes for CASSSTQFYNEQFF. The chain joins TRBV27 to TRBJ2-1, with no clear D. V was pared by 6 bases and J by 3 bases, with 12 bases between. The CDR3 contains 14 residues. Germline CDR1 is MNHEY and CDR2 is SMNVEV (reference sequence).

The rearrangement joins TRBV6-1 to TRBJ2-5; perhaps D is TRBD1 or TRBD2 (6 bases each). The CDR3 is 18 amino acids. The V gene lost 4 bases and the J gene lost 0 bases, with 21 bases spanning the gap. Germline V gene lookup returns CDR1 MNHNS and CDR2 SASEGT. In DNA, the CDR3 is TGTGCCAGCAGTGCAGAGGGGGTGGGCGGGGAGTACCAAGAGACCCAGTACTTC. It translates to CASSAEGVGGEYQETQYF.